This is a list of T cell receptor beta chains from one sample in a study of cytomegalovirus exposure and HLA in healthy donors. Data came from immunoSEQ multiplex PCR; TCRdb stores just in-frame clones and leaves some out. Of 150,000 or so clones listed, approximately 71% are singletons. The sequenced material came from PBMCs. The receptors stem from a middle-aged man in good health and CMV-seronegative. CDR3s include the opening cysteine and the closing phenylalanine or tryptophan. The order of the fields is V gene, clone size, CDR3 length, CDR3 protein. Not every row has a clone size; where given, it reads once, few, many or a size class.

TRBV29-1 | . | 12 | CSVEQGTDTQYF
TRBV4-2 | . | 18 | CASSLFVGTSGNQETQYF
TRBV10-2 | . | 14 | CASSEKGTPRGQYF
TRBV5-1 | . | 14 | CASSLGPGSSEAFF
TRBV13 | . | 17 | CASSYTGGVSYNSPLHF
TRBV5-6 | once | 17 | CASSFGLAGGSTDTQYF
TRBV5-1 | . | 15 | CASSALTGTGNTIYF
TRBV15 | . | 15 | CATSRPGSRIGGYTF
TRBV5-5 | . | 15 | CATRTGDPSYNEQFF
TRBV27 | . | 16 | CASSLGQGTNNSPLHF
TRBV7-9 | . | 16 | CASSLRRQGANYGYTF
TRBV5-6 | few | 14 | CASMVSGDHETQYF
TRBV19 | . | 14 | CASSAGQPSVGYTF
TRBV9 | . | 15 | CASSVTSGGTGELFF
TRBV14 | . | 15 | CASSQSAGYTDTQYF